The clone carrying this T cell receptor beta chain was seen at least ten times. Its antigen is still unknown. iRepertoire HTBI primers and Arm-PCR of CDR3 regions built TCR beta libraries. TCRdb independently ran MiXCR on the multiplex PCR reads; one entry per CDR3 protein. The table shows approximately 360,000 distinct CDR3 sequences, with roughly 25% occurring only once. The CDR3 loop spans 15 amino acids. The junction had 9 bases not matched to a gene; V was cut back by 0 bases and J by 6 bases. CDR1 is DFQATT, CDR2 SNEGSKA, per germline (reference sequence). The sample originates from a study of regulatory T cells in long-lasting Graves disease. Study-level results: Patients whose Graves' disease persisted exhibited lower TCR diversity than those newly diagnosed.

The time point was: persistent/refractory GD, antithyroid drugs over 5 years with positive TRAb. There was RNA extracted from PBMCs, and the TCR library was made from it. Each of the patients was recruited from an endocrinology department situated in Xi'an, China. The authors drew 7 to 10 milliliters of peripheral blood into EDTA tubes. The sample here was peripheral blood mononuclear cells (PBMCs), taken when the disease was refractory, from a patient treated with antithyroid drugs. The sequence was obtained from a woman aged 35 to 49 with Graves disease. V is TRBV20-1 and J is TRBJ1-1; TRBD1 matches 8 bases. DNA for the CDR3: TGCAGTGCTAGAGACAGGGGGCCAAACGAAGCTGAAGCTTTCTTT. This sequence encodes CSARDRGPNEAEAFF.